This T cell receptor beta chain was sequenced for a study of T cells after yellow fever vaccination. In the study overall: Researchers used SMART-Seq v4 Ultra Low Input to prepare fractions that had low cell numbers. Points from the study as a whole: Most primary-vaccination clones reappeared after the booster (less than 98% CD4, 85% to 90% CD8).

A process of 5'RACE template switching, which added a universal primer site and UMIs, was used to make TCR cDNA. TCRdb fed the 5' RACE reads into MiXCR, producing one record per CDR3 protein. The repertoire includes more than 300,000 distinct CDR3 sequences, around 11% of them detected once, and about 3% sits in the top ten. The CDR3 loop spans 11 amino acids. V lost 8 bases to trimming and J lost 5 bases, with 9 bases between them. Germline assignment: CDR1 LNHNV and CDR2 YYDKDF (reference sequence). There are a few counts of this clonotype. What it binds is not known. The sequenced sample was CD4+ T cells sorted from PBMCs, obtained 45 days after the yellow fever booster vaccination. This sequence joins TRBV15 and TRBJ2-5, with a weak D call TRBD2 (7 bases). The TCR sequence derives from a man aged 18 to 30 who received the YFV17D yellow fever vaccine. The CDR3 DNA reads TGTGCCACCGAGGGGGGGGAGACCCAGTACTTC. Encoded protein: CATEGGETQYF.